This T cell receptor beta chain was documented in a study of T-cell memory formation after mild COVID-19. TCRdb fed the 5' RACE reads into MiXCR, producing one record per CDR3 protein. The profile shows around 300,000 distinct CDR3 sequences, approximately 7.6% of them singletons. This clonotype was counted a few times. Unmatched junction bases numbered 11, after V lost 0 bases and J lost 6 bases. Germline CDR1 and CDR2: SEHNR and FQNEAQ (reference sequence). The CDR3 has 17 amino acids. The source is a man between 18 and 29 years old who had mild COVID-19 (a few samples of this study predate the infection). Cell type and time point are not known. The V and J genes are TRBV7-9 and TRBJ1-5; 7 bases line up with TRBD1. The sample taken for sequencing was PBMCs or a T cell subset sorted from them (not recorded which). CDR3 sequence (DNA): TGTGCCAGCAGCTTAGCCCCCATAGAGGGGGCAAGTCAGCCCCAGCATTTT. This translates into CASSLAPIEGASQPQHF. The whole variable domain, filled in from reference TRBV7-9 and TRBJ1-5, reads DTGVSQNPRHKITKRGQNVTFRCDPISEHNRLYWYRQTLGQGPEFLTYFQNEAQLEKSRLLSDRFSAERPKGSFSTLEIQRTEQGDSAMYLCASSLAPIEGASQPQHFGDGTRLSIL.